This entry describes one T cell receptor (beta chain). Sequencing used immunoSEQ multiplex PCR; TCRdb keeps in-frame clones, though not all of them. The data hold fewer than 85,000 clones, with approximately 91% observed a single time. These data are taken from a study of control samples from healthy donors and cancer patients. CDR1 is MDHEN, CDR2 SYDVKM, per germline. The CDR3 sequence is 14 residues long. V was cut by 5 bases and J by 6 bases, with 13 bases left in between. The receptor's source is a man aged 45-65 years in good health. Sequencing was done on a sample of blood. The V and J genes are TRBV28 and TRBJ2-2; no clear D gene. The CDR3 reads CASSPAGWAGELFF. The CDR3 DNA follows: TGTGCCAGCAGTCCCGCCGGGTGGGCCGGGGAGCTGTTTTTT.